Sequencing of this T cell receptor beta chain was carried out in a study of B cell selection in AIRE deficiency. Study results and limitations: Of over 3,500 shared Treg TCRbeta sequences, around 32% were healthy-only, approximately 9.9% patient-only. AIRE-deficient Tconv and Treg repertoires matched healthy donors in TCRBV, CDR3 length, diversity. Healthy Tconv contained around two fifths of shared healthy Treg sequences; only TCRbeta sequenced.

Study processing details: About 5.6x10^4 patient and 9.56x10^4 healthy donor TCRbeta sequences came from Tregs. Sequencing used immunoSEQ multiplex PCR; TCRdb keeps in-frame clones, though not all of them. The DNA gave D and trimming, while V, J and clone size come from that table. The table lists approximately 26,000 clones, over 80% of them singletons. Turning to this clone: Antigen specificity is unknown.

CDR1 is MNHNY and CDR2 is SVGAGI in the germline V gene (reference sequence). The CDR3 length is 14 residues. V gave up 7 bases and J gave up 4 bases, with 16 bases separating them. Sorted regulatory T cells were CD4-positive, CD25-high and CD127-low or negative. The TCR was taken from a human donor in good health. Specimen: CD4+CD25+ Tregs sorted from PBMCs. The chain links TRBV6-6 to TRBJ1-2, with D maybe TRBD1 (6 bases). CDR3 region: CASTEGGRGYGYTF. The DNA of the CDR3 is TGTGCCAGCACCGAGGGGGGCAGGGGCTATGGCTACACCTTC.